The entry that follows covers one T cell receptor (beta chain) sequence. The CDR3 is made up of 15 amino acids. The V end was cut by 2 bases, the J end by 0 bases, with 10 bases between. Germline CDR1 is SEHNR and CDR2 is FQNEAQ (reference sequence). The record originates from a study of patients and donors after allogeneic stem cell transplantation. TCRdb independently ran MiXCR on the RT-PCR reads; one entry per CDR3 protein. This table has about a million distinct CDR3 sequences, about a sixth appearing once. This clonotype originated in a human donor who was either an allogeneic HSCT recipient or a stem cell or donor lymphocyte infusion donor (not recorded which). It is not recorded whose cells these are; they may come from a transplant donor. The V call is TRBV7-9, the J call TRBJ1-1, with D unclear. Sequences were obtained from blood, either unsorted or a sorted T cell fraction (not recorded which). CDR3 DNA sequence: TGTGCCAGCAGCTTATCCGGGATCATGAACACTGAAGCTTTCTTT. This gives the protein CASSLSGIMNTEAFF.